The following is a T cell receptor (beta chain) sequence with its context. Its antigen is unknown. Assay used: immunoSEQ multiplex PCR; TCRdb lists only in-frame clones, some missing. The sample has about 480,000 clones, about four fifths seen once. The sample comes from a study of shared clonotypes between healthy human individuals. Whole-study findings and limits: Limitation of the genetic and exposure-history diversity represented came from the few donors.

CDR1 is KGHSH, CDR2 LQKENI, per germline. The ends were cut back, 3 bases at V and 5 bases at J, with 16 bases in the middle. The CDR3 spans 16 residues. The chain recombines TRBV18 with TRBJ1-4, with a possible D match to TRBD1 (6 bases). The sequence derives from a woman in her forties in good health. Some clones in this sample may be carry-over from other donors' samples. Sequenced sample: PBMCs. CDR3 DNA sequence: TGTGCCAGCTCACCTCAGGCATGGACAGCCAATGAAAAACTGTTTTTT. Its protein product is CASSPQAWTANEKLFF.